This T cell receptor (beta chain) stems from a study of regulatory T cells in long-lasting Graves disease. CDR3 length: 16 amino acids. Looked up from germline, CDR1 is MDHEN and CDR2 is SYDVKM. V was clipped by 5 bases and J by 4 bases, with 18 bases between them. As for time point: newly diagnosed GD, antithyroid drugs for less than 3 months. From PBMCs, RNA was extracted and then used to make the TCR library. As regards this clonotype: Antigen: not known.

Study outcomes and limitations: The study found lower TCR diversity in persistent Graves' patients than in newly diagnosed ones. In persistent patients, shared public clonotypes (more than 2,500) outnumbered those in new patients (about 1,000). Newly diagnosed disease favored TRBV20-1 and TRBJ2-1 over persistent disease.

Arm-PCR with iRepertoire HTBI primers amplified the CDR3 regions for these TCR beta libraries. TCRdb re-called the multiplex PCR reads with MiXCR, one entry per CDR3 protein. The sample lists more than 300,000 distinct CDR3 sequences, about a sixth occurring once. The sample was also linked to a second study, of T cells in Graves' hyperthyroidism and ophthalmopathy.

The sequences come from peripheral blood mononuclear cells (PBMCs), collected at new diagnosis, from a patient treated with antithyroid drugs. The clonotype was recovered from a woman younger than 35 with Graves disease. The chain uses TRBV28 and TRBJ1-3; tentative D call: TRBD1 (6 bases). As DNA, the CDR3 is TGTGCCAGCAGTACAGACAGGTCCACAGGGGGAAACACCATATATTTT. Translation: CASSTDRSTGGNTIYF.